This TCR beta chain was sequenced during a study of T cell responses to AZD1222 COVID-19 vaccine. Germline assignment: CDR1 MNHEY and CDR2 SVGAGI. Trimming took 7 bases from V and 8 from J; bases not matched to a gene: 11. The CDR3 spans 14 residues. Method: immunoSEQ multiplex PCR; TCRdb's copy keeps in-frame clones and lacks some. Of about 140,000 clones detected, approximately 90% appear once; the ten largest clones hold 1% to 1.5%. The chain carries TRBV6-5 and TRBJ1-3; 7 bases are a match to TRBD1. The TCR was taken from an adult who received the AZD1222 COVID-19 vaccine. The sample was peripheral blood, taken 28 days after the second AZD1222 dose. The CDR3 loop reads CASTLEGAWDTIYF. For the CDR3, the DNA is TGTGCCAGCACCCTTGAGGGGGCCTGGGACACCATATATTTT.